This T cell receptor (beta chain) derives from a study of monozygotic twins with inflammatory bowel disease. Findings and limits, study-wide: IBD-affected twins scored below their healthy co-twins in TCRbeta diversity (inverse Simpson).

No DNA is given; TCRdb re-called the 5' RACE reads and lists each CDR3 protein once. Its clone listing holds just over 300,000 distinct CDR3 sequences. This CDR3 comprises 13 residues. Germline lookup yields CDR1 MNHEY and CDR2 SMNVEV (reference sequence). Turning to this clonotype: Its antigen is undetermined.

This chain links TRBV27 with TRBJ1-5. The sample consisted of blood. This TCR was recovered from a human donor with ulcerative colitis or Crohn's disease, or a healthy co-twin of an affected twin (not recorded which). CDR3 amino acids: CASSLSSHQPQHF.